This TCR beta chain was recovered during a study of OX40 agonist ivuxolimab in advanced cancers. Study information: Patients received the agonistic anti-OX40 (CD134) antibody ivuxolimab. The study's findings and limits: In the 0.1-3.0 mg/kg groups, partial responders showed among the lowest expansion. Circulating CD4+ and CD8+ T cells showed clonal expansion by week 6 at 0.1 to 3.0 mg/kg.

About this clone: What it recognizes is unknown.

Trimming took 0 bases from V and 5 from J, leaving 15 bases between them. The CDR3 extends over 15 amino acids. Germline V gene lookup returns CDR1 SGHRS and CDR2 YFSETQ. Assay: immunoSEQ multiplex PCR; the TCRdb copy retains only in-frame clones and omits some. The sample lists approximately 61,000 clones, approximately 93% occurring once. With autoimmune disease history or systemic immunosuppression, patients were excluded. The receptor was derived from an adult with an advanced solid tumor such as melanoma, head and neck, liver or kidney cancer. The material sequenced was CD4+ or CD8+ T cells sorted from blood, taken in a trial of the OX40 agonist ivuxolimab. The chain uses TRBV5-1 and TRBJ2-7; D might be TRBD1 (5 bases). CDR3 amino acids: CASSLGGLALDEQYF. CDR3 in DNA: TGCGCCAGCAGCTTGGGGGGCCTTGCCTTGGACGAGCAGTACTTC.